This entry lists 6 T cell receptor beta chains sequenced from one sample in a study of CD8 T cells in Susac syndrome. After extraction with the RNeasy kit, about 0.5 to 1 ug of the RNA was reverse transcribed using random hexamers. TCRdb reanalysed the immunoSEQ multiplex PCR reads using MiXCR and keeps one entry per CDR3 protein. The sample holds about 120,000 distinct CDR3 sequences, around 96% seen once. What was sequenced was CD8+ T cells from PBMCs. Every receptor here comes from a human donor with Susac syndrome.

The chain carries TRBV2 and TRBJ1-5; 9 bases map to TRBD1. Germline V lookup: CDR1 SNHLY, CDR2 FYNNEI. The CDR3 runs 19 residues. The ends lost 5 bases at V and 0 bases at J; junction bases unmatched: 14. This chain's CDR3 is CASSPFSGTGLYSNQPQHF. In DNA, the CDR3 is TGTGCCAGCAGTCCGTTTTCCGGGACAGGGCTATATAGCAATCAGCCCCAGCATTTT.

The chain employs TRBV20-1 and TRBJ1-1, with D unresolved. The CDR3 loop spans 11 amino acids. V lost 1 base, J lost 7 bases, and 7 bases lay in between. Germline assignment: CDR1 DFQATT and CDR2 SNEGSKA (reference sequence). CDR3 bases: TGCAGTGCTAGAGTATCCGTTGAAGCTTTCTTT. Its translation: CSARVSVEAFF.

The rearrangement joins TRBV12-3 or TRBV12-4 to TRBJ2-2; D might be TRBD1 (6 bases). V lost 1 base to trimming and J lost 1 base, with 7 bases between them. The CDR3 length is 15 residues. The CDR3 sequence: CASSLGGLNTGELFF. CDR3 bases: TGTGCCAGCAGTTTAGGGGGGCTGAACACCGGGGAGCTGTTTTTT.

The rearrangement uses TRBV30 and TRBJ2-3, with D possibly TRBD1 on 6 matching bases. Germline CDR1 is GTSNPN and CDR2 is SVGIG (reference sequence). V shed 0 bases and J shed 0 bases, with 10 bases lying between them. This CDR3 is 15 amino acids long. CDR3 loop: CAWSVWGLSTDTQYF. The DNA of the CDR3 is TGTGCCTGGAGTGTATGGGGGCTGAGCACAGATACGCAGTATTTT.

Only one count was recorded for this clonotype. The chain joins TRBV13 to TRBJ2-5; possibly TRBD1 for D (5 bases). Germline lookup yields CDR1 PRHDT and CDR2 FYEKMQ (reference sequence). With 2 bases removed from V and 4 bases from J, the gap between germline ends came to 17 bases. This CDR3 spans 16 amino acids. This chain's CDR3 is CASSLNQGLVRETQYF. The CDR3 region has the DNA TGTGCCAGCAGCTTAAACCAGGGTCTCGTACGAGAGACCCAGTACTTC.

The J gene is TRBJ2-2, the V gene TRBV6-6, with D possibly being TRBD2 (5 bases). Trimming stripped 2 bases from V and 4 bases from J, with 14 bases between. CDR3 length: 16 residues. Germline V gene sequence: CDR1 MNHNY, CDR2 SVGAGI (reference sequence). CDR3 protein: CASSYVRTEGTGELFF. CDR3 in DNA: TGTGCCAGCAGTTACGTGAGGACCGAGGGCACCGGGGAGCTGTTTTTT.